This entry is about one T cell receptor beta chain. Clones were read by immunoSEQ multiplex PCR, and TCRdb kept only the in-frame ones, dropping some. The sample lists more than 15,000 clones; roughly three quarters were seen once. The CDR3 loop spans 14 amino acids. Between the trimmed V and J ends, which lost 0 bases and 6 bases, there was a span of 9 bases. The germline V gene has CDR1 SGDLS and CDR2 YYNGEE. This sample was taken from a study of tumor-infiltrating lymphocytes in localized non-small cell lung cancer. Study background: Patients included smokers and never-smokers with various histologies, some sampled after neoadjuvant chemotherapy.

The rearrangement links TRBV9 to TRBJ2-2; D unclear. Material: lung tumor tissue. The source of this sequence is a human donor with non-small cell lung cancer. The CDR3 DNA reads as TGTGCCAGCAGCGTAGATAGCCTCCCCGGGGAGCTGTTTTTT. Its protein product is CASSVDSLPGELFF.